This TCR beta chain was identified during a study of cytomegalovirus exposure and HLA in healthy donors. Regarding the study as a whole: The study flagged approximately 180 TCR beta chains as cytomegalovirus-associated. Most TCR beta V segments were productive about 87% or about 30% of the time in an earlier analysis. Looking again later, the authors saw that most CMV-associated TCR beta chains seemed HLA-restricted.

Turning to this clone: The antigen remains unidentified.

PCR employed 60 Vbeta and 13 Jbeta primers. Sequencing used immunoSEQ multiplex PCR; TCRdb keeps in-frame clones, though not all of them. The table includes about 110,000 clones, around 73% detected once. The CDR3 is 17 amino acids. V was shortened by 4 bases and J by 7 bases, with 23 bases between the two germline ends. Germline V gene sequence: CDR1 SGDLS, CDR2 YYNGEE. J is TRBJ1-4 and V is TRBV9, with D unclear. The sample was PBMCs. The sequence derives from a man aged 35 to 55 in good health and CMV-seronegative. CDR3 DNA: TGTGCCAGCAGCCCGGGGAGGGTAAATCCCTCAGGTGAAAAACTGTTTTTT. It is translated as CASSPGRVNPSGEKLFF.